This record concerns one TCR beta chain sequence. Different DNA sequences within this sample yield the same CDR3. Per the study methods: Reference gene primers were amplified, and this amplification served to estimate nucleated cell counts. Method: immunoSEQ multiplex PCR; TCRdb's copy keeps in-frame clones and lacks some. D and trimming come from the DNA, and the V and J calls and clone size come from that table. Here the sample spans 100,000 to 150,000 clones, around 80% being singletons. Germline-derived CDR1 and CDR2 are LGHDT and YNNKEL (reference sequence). The CDR3 has 12 residues. With 0 bases removed from V and 3 bases from J, the gap between germline ends came to 3 bases. Everyone who took part was roughly 18 to 89 years old, and they came from about two dozen US areas. This sample was taken from a study of blood T cell repertoires in COVID-19. Turning to the study itself: Whether acute or convalescent, the COVID-19 samples came from the United States, Italy and Spain. T cells, B-cell-depleted T cells, or PBMCs supplied cDNA or gDNA.

The sample taken for sequencing was PBMCs or T cells enriched from blood (not recorded which). The source of this sequence is a man aged 35-49 years with acute COVID-19. This chain uses TRBV3-1 (or the pseudogene TRBV3-2) with TRBJ2-7; no reliable D call. CDR3 sequence reads: CASSQDSYEQYF. The CDR3 DNA reads as TGTGCCAGCAGCCAAGACAGCTACGAGCAGTACTTC.